The 3 T cell receptor beta chains below all came from one sample that was sequenced in a study of T cell responses to AZD1222 COVID-19 vaccine. The data were produced by immunoSEQ multiplex PCR, yet TCRdb's version contains in-frame clones alone and is incomplete. The top ten clones hold about 2.1% of a sample with 130,000 or so clones, around 92% of them seen once. This specimen consisted of peripheral blood, obtained on day 0 of AZD1222 vaccination. These receptors all stem from an adult in good health.

The chain combines TRBV10-3 with TRBJ1-1; D not resolved. Germline CDR1 ENHRY, CDR2 SYGVKD. CDR3 length equals 13 residues. V dropped 7 bases and J dropped 1 base, with 10 bases sitting between them. CDR3 region: CAIISQPNTEAFF. Written as DNA, the CDR3 is TGTGCCATCATTAGCCAGCCGAACACTGAAGCTTTCTTT.

This clone was picked up one time. The CDR3 DNA is TGCGCCAGCAGCCAAGAGACTCGCGCTTGGACCCAGTACTTC. Protein product: CASSQETRAWTQYF. This chain uses TRBV4-1 with TRBJ2-5; D is undetermined. V was shortened by 0 bases and J by 7 bases, with 12 bases between the two germline ends. This CDR3 region has 14 residues. Germline V gene sequence: CDR1 MGHRA, CDR2 YSYEKL.

The chain couples TRBV12-3 or TRBV12-4 to TRBJ2-7; D unresolved. This CDR3 is 12 amino acids long. The ends were cut back, 1 base at V and 5 bases at J, with 6 bases in the middle. The DNA for the CDR3 is TGTGCCAGCAGTTTAGAGCTACACGAGCAGTACTTC. This codes for CASSLELHEQYF.